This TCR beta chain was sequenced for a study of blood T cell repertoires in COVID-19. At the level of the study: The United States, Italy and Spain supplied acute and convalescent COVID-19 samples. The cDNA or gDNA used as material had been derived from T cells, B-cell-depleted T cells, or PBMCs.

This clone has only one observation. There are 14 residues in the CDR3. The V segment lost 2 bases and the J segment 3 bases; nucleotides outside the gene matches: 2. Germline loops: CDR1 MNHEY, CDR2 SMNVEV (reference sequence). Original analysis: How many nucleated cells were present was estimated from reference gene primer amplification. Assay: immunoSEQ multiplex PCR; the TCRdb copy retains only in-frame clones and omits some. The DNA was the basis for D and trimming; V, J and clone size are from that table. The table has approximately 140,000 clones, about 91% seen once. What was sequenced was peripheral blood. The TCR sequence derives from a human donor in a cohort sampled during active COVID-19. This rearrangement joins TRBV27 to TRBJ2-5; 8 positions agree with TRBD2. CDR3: CASSLVGGEETQYF. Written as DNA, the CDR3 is TGTGCCAGCAGTTTAGTCGGGGGGGAAGAGACCCAGTACTTC.